This is a list of T cell receptor beta chains from one sample in a study of memory CD4+ T cells and cytomegalovirus serostatus. Assay: immunoSEQ multiplex PCR; the TCRdb copy retains only in-frame clones and omits some. Of fewer than 40,000 clones listed, 79% are singletons. Material: memory CD4+ T cells from blood. The receptors shown here come from an adult in good health and CMV-seropositive. CDR3s include the opening cysteine and the closing phenylalanine or tryptophan. D genes are given only for firm matches.

TRBJ1-6,TRBV5-5,NA,CASSLFRPHNSPLHF
TRBJ1-6,TRBV6-5,NA,CASSYRQGSYNSPLHF
TRBJ2-3,TRBV2,TRBD2,CASSFSGGAADTQYF
TRBJ2-4,TRBV19,TRBD1,CASTGTALAKNIQYF
TRBJ1-3,TRBV4-3,NA,CASSQAPNRAGNTIYF
TRBJ2-1,TRBV7-9,TRBD2,CAQGGLAGSSSYNEQFF
TRBJ2-7,TRBV19,TRBD1,CAASDRDGYEQYF
TRBJ2-3,TRBV7-9,NA,CASSSTVGDTQYF
TRBJ2-6,TRBV4-3,NA,CASSQGHSGANVLTF
TRBJ2-5,TRBV7-2,TRBD1,CASSMTGYPQETQYF